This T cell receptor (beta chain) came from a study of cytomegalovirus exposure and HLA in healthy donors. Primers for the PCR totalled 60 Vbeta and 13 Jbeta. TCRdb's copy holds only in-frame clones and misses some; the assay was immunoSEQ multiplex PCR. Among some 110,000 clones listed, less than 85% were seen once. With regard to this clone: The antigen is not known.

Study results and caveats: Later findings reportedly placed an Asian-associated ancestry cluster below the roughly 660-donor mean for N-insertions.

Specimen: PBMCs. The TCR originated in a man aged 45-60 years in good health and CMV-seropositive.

The CDR3 reads CASSHSGGSGNTIYF. DNA for the CDR3: TGCGCCAGCAGCCACTCCGGGGGCTCTGGAAACACCATATATTTT. The genes are TRBV5-1 and TRBJ1-3; D may be TRBD1 (5 bases). Germline loops: CDR1 SGHRS, CDR2 YFSETQ. The CDR3 is 15 residues long. The V and J ends lost 4 bases and 0 bases respectively, with 11 bases between them. Complete variable domain (other parts from reference TRBV5-1 and TRBJ1-3): KAGVTQTPRYLIKTRGQQVTLSCSPISGHRSVSWYQQTPGQGLQFLFEYFSETQRNKGNFPGRFSGRQFSNSRSEMNVSTLELGDSALYLCASSHSGGSGNTIYFGEGSWLTVV.